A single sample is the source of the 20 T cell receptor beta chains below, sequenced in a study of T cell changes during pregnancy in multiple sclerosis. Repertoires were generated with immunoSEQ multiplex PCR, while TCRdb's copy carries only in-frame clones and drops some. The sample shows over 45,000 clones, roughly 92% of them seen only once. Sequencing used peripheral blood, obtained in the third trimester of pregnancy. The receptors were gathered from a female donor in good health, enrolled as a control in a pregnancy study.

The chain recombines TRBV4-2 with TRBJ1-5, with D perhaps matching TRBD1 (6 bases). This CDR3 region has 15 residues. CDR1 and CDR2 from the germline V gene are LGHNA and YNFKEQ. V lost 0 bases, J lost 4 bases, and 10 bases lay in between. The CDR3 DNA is TGTGCCAGCAGCCAAGACAGGGGTTTTAATCAGCCCCAGCATTTT. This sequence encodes CASSQDRGFNQPQHF.

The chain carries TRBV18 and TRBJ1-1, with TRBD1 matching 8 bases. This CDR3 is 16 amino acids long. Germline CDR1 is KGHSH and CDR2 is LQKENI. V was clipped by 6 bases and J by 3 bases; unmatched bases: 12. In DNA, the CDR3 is TGTGCCAGCTCCCCCGGACAGGGTGGGTTGGACACTGAAGCTTTCTTT. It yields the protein CASSPGQGGLDTEAFF.

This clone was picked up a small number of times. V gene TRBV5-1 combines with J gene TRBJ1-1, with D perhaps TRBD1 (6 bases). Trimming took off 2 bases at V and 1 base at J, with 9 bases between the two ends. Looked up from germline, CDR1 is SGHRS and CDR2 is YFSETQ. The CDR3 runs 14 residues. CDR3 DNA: TGCGCCAGCAGCTTCGGGACACCGAACACTGAAGCTTTCTTT. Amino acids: CASSFGTPNTEAFF.

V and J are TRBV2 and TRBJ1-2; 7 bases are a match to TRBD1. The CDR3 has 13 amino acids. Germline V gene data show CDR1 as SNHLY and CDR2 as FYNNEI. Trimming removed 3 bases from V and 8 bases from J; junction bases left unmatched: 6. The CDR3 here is CASSDLRGAGYTF. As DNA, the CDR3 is TGTGCCAGCAGTGATCTCAGGGGGGCCGGCTACACCTTC. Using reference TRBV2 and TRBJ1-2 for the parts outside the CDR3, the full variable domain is EPEVTQTPSHQVTQMGQEVILRCVPISNHLYFYWYRQILGQKVEFLVSFYNNEISEKSEIFDDQFSVERPDGSNFTLKIRSTKLEDSAMYFCASSDLRGAGYTFGSGTRLTVV.

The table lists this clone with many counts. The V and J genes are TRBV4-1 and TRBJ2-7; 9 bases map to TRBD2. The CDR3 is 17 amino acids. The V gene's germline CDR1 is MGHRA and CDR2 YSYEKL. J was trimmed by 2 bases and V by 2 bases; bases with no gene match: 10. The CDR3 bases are TGCGCCAGCAGCCAACATTCCTCTAGCGGGGCGACCTACGAGCAGTACTTC. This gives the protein CASSQHSSSGATYEQYF.

The CDR3 is CAISKIGTSGRTIYNEQFF. The CDR3 DNA reads as TGTGCCATCAGCAAAATTGGGACTAGCGGGAGGACGATTTACAATGAGCAGTTCTTC. This rearrangement joins TRBV10-3 to TRBJ2-1, with 15 bases matching TRBD2. Germline V gene data show CDR1 as ENHRY and CDR2 as SYGVKD. The CDR3 loop spans 19 amino acids. With V trimmed by 6 bases and J by 4 bases, 13 bases remained unmatched.

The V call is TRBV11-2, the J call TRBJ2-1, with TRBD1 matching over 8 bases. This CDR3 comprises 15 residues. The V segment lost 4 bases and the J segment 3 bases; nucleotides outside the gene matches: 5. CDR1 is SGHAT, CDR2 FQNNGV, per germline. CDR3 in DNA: TGTGCCAGCAGCTCCAGGGGGCTATTCTACAATGAGCAGTTCTTC. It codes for CASSSRGLFYNEQFF.

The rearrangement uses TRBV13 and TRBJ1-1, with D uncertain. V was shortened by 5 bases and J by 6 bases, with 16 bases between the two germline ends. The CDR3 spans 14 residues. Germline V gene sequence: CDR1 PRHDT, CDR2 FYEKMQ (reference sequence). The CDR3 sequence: CASSPRVFSSEAFF. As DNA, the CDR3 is TGTGCCAGCAGCCCCCGGGTTTTTTCTTCTGAAGCTTTCTTT. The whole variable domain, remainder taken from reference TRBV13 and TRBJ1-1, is AAGVIQSPRHLIKEKRETATLKCYPIPRHDTVYWYQQGPGQDPQFLISFYEKMQSDKGSIPDRFSAQQFSDYHSELNMSSLELGDSALYFCASSPRVFSSEAFFGQGTRLTVV.

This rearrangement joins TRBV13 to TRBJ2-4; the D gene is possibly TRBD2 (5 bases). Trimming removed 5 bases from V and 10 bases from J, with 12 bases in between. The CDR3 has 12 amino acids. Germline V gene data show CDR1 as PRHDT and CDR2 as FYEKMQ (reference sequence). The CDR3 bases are TGTGCCAGCAGCCCCCGGGGAGATATTCAGTACTTC. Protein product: CASSPRGDIQYF.

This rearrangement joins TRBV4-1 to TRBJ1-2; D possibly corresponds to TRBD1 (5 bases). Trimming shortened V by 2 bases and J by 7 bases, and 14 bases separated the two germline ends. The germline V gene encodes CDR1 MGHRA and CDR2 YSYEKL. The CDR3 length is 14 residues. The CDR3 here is CASSQPRDSFGYTF. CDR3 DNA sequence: TGCGCCAGCAGCCAACCCCGGGACTCCTTTGGCTACACCTTC.

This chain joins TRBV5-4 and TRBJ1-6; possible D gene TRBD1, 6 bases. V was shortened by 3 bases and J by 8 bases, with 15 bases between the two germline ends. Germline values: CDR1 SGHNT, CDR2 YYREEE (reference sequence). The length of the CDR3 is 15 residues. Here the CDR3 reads CASSSHRVVDSPLHF. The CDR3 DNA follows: TGTGCCAGCAGCTCACACAGGGTCGTAGATTCACCCCTCCACTTT.

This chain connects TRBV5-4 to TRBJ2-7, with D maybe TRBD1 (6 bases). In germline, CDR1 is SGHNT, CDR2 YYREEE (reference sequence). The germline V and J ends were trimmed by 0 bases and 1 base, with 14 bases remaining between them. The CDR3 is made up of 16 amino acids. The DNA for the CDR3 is TGTGCCAGCAGCTTGGGCCGGGCAGGGGCGTCCTACGAGCAGTACTTC. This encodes CASSLGRAGASYEQYF. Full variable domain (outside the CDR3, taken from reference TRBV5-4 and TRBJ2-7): ETGVTQSPTHLIKTRGQQVTLRCSSQSGHNTVSWYQQALGQGPQFIFQYYREEENGRGNFPPRFSGLQFPNYSSELNVNALELDDSALYLCASSLGRAGASYEQYFGPGTRLTVT.

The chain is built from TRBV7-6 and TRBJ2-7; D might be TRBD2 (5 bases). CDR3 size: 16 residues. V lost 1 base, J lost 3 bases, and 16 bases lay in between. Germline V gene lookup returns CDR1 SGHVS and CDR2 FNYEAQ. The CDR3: CASSLGARREIYEQYF. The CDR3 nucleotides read TGTGCCAGCAGCTTAGGCGCTCGCCGGGAAATCTACGAGCAGTACTTC.

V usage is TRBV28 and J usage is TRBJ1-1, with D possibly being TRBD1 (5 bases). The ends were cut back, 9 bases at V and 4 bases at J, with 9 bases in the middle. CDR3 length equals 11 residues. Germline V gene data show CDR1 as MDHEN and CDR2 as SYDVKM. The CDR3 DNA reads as TGTGCCAGTTCGACAGTCACTGAAGCTTTCTTT. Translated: CASSTVTEAFF.

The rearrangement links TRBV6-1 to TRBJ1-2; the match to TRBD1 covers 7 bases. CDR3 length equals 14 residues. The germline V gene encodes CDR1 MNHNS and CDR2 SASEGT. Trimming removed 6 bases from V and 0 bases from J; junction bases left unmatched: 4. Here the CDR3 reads CASRTGTANYGYTF. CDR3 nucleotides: TGTGCCAGCAGGACCGGGACAGCTAACTATGGCTACACCTTC.

The CDR3 DNA reads as TGTGCCAGCAGTTCCCTCCGGACAGGGGGAATGAACACTGAAGCTTTCTTT. This encodes CASSSLRTGGMNTEAFF. The rearrangement joins TRBV6-8 to TRBJ1-1, with 10 positions matching TRBD1. After removal of 4 bases from V and 0 bases from J, the junction contained 8 bases not matched to a gene. The CDR3 sequence is 17 residues long. Germline CDR1 MNHGY, CDR2 SAAAGT.

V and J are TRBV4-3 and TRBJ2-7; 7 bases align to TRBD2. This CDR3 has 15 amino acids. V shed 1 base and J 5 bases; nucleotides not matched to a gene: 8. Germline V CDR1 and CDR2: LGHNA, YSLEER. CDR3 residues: CASSQGGGSLDEQYF. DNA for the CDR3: TGCGCCAGCAGCCAAGGGGGCGGGAGTCTCGACGAGCAGTACTTC.

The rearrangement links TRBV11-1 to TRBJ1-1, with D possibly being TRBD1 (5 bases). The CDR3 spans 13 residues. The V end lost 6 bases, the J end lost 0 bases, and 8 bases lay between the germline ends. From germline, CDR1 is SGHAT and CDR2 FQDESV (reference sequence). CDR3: CASSDSLNTEAFF. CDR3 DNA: TGTGCCAGCAGTGACAGTCTGAACACTGAAGCTTTCTTT.

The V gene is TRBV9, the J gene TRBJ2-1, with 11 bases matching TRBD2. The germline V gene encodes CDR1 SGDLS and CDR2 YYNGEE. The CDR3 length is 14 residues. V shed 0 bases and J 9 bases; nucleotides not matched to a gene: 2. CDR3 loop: CASSVVAGGPEQFF. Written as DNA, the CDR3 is TGTGCCAGCAGCGTAGTAGCGGGAGGGCCTGAGCAGTTCTTC.

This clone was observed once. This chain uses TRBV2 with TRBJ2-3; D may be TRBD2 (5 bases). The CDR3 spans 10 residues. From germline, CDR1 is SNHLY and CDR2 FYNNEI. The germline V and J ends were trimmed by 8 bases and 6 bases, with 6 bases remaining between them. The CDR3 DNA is TGTGCCAGCGGGGAGGATACGCAGTATTTT. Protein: CASGEDTQYF.